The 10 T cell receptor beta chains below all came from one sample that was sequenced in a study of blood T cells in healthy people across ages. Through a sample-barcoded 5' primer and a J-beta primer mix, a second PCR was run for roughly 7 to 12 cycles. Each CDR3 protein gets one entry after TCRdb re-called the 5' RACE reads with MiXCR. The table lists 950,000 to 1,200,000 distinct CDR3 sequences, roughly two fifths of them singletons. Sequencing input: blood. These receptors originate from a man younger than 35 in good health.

As DNA, the CDR3 is TGTGCCAGCAGTGTGAGAAGGTACAAAGATACGCAGTATTTT. This encodes CASSVRRYKDTQYF. The V call is TRBV12-3 or TRBV12-4, the J call TRBJ2-3; D gene uncertain. This CDR3 spans 14 amino acids. Trimming took 5 bases from V and 5 from J, leaving 14 bases between them.

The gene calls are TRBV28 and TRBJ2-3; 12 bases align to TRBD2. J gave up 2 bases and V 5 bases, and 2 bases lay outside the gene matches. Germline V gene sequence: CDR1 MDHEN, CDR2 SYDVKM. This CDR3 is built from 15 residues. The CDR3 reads CASSTSGGLTDTQYF. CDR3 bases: TGTGCCAGCAGTACTAGCGGGGGGCTCACAGATACGCAGTATTTT.

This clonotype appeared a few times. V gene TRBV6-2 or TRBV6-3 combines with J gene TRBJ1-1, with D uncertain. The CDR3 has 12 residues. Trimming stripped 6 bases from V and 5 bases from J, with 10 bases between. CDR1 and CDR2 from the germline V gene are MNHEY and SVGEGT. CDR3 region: CASSYEETEAFF. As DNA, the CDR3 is TGTGCCAGCAGCTACGAAGAGACTGAAGCTTTCTTT.

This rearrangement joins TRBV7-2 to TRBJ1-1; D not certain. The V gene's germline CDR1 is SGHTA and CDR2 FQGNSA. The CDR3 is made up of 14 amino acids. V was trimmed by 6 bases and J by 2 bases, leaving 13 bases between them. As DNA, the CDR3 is TGTGCCAGCAGACGCGATGGGAGCAACACTGAAGCTTTCTTT. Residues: CASRRDGSNTEAFF.

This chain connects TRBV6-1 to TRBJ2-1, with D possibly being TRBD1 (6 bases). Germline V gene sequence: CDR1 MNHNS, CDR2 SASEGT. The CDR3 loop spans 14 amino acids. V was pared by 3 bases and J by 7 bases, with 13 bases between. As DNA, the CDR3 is TGTGCCAGCAGTGAGGGTACTACAGGGAATGAGCAGTTCTTC. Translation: CASSEGTTGNEQFF.

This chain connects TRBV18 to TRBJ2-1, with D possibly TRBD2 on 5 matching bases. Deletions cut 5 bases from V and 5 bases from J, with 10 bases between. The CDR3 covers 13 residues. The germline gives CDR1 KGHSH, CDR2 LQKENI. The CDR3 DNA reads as TGTGCCAGCTCATCTGGACTCCACAATGAGCAGTTCTTC. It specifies CASSSGLHNEQFF.

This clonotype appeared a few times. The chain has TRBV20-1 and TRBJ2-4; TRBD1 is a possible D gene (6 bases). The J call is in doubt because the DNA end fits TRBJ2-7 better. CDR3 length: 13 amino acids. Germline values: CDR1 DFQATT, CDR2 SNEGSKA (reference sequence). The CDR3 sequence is CSASGTSFTEQYF. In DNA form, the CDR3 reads TGCAGTGCTAGCGGGACATCCTTCACCGAGCAGTACTTC.

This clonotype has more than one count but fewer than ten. This CDR3 reads CSVVSVGTGELFF. CDR3 coding DNA: TGCAGCGTTGTCTCGGTGGGCACCGGGGAGCTGTTTTTT. The chain uses TRBV29-1 and TRBJ2-2; D not resolved. Germline-derived CDR1 and CDR2 are SQVTM and ANQGSEA. The CDR3 covers 13 residues. Trimming removed 4 bases at V and 4 bases at J, with 10 bases between.

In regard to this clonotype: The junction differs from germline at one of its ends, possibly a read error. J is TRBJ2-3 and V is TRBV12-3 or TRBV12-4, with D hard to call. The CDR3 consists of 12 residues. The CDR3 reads CASSARTDAQYF. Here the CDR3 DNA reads TGTGCCAGCAGCGCCAGAACAGATGCGCAGTATTTT.

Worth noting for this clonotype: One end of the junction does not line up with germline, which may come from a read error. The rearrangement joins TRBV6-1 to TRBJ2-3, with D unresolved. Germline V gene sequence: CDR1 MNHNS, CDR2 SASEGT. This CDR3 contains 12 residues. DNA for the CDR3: TGTGTCAGCGCAGGCAACACAGATACGCAGTATTTT. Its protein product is CVSAGNTDTQYF.